The entry that follows covers one TCR beta chain sequence. Its target antigen remains unknown. This may arise from a read error, as a much more abundant clone is one base away. This record belongs to a study (dated by TCRdb to between 2016 and 2019). General notes on the study: To characterize human CD8+ TCR repertoires that recognize immunodominant viral antigens, the researchers relied on sequence and structural analyses.

Sequencing was performed on an Illumina HiSeq 2500. TCRdb took the public reads, trimmed them with fastp at Q25, ran MiXCR for clone calling and kept in-frame beta chains. Rows are combined by CDR3 protein, so each entry shows the most common genes and DNA. This sample gives over a hundred distinct CDR3 sequences in total; over 25% of them show up just once. About two thirds of the sample belongs to the ten largest clones. The study at large found these results: CD8+ TCR repertoires specific to different immunodominant viral antigens were reported to be distinct from each other and highly diverse.

The germline V and J ends show losses of 8 bases and 1 base respectively, and no gene match explains 10 bases of the junction. The CDR3 numbers 15 residues from cysteine through phenylalanine. This entry keeps only the CDR3 DNA: 45 bases, framed from base 1. Looking up the germline V gene yields CDR1 MGHRA and CDR2 YSYEKL. The sequence derives from a male donor. The material sequenced was CD8+ T cells (not recorded whether cultured). The rearranged chain carries TRBV4-1 and TRBJ2-5; the junction holds 7 bases that match TRBD2. This receptor carries the CDR3 CASDQDPGGQETQYF. The DNA sequence reads TGCGCCAGCGACCAAGATCCGGGGGGCCAAGAGACCCAGTACTTC.